This T cell receptor (beta chain) stems from a study of beta chain features in type 1 diabetes (dated by TCRdb to 2017 to 2018). Turning to the overall study: Mean age, gender distribution, total cell number and subset yield did not differ between patients and healthy donors. A total of some 110 million sorted cells were examined across all samples, and a strong correlation was observed between cell number per subset and RNA yield. The study compared TCRB repertoires of sorted circulating CD4+ T cell subsets between recently diagnosed type 1 diabetes patients and matched healthy donors. Whereas all 30 or so donors provided naive and central memory subsets, regulatory and stem cell-like memory subsets were isolated from just 8 patients and about eight healthy donors. The research as a whole found: At VDJ recombination sites, patients with type 1 diabetes made fewer insertions and deleted more nucleotides, a pattern implying thymic rearrangement abnormalities. The naive, central memory and regulatory TCRB repertoires appeared to resemble one another more closely among patients than among healthy donors. Sequencing cDNA rather than genomic DNA could over-represent highly expressing activated cells, although activation and CD3 levels did not differ between groups. HLA sub-analyses involved small numbers of individuals, so any influence of HLA type on TCRB rearrangement remained unresolved. Shorter templates might have been favored by PCR, but patient and control samples were amplified and corrected together, so both groups would have been affected equally by any skew. A moderate but significant shortening of TCRB CDR3 length was observed in type 1 diabetes patients in all four CD4+ subsets.

Comments on this clone: The antigen it binds to is not known. No qualities accompany the bases; no much larger clone lies one base away.

The germline V gene provides CDR1 MNHNS and CDR2 SASEGT. There are 13 amino acids in the CDR3, from cysteine to phenylalanine inclusive. Left in the record is the CDR3 DNA by itself, 39 bases read in frame from the first base. Relative to germline, V is 8 bases shorter and J is 5 bases shorter, with 15 bases between their ends. The entire isolated RNA was reverse transcribed using the High Capacity cDNA Reverse Transcription Kit, and thus expressed TCRB transcripts were sequenced. Deep immunoSEQ sequencing was performed on naive, central memory and regulatory T cell samples, with an average of roughly 3.5 million total reads per sample. Sorted cells were lysed in RLT buffer and RNA was extracted with DNase-treated RNeasy Micro or Mini kits, depending on cell number. Each cell subset was processed on its own to prevent cross-contamination, while patient and healthy donor samples were processed together. The immunoSEQ multiplex PCR was used to amplify TCRB sequences from cDNA, generating 87-bp fragments that spanned the CDR3 region. Amplicons were sequenced on the Illumina HiSeq platform. Per the original workflow: PCR bias was corrected computationally using synthetic template baselines, and reads within Hamming distance 2 were collapsed, with unmergeable singletons discarded. By aligning reads against IMGT, V, D and J genes, CDR3 length, and insertions or deletions at six rearrangement sites were assigned. Within each subset, clonotype counts were normalized to sorted cell number, after which true diversity and Gini coefficients were computed with the tcR R package. The overlap coefficient, calculated on TCRB nucleotide sequences, was used to quantify repertoire sharing. As a proxy for the pre-selection repertoire, out-of-frame TCRB sequences from naive cells were analyzed. The table was pulled from immuneACCESS by TCRdb, which kept in-frame rearrangements only. Such tables lose some clones; where checked, under half of the loss comes from unresolved V genes, and the rest has no known cause. The DNA was the basis for D and trimming; V, J and clone size are from that table. A total of some 150,000 clones appear in this sample, about 10% of them only once. The ten largest make up roughly 1.4% of the sample.

From each donor, a single peripheral blood sample of approximately 0.11 L on average was drawn into heparinised tubes. A BD FACSAria II was used to sort naive, central memory, regulatory and stem cell-like memory CD4+ T cells with a panel that included CD45RO, CCR7, CD25, CD127, CD95 and CD27. All sorted populations exceeded 95% purity. PBMCs were isolated right away by Lymphoprep density gradient centrifugation and were stained directly, without culture. Samples were stained and sorted in pairs, with one healthy donor and one patient per experiment, so that batch effects were minimized. Material: naive CD4+ T cells from blood. What the cell subset or site label conveys for this sample: true naive CD4+ T cells. The clonotype was recovered from a man aged 18 to 30 in good health. The sequence joins TRBV6-1 to TRBJ2-5, with a tentative D gene TRBD2 over 5 matching bases. The DNA is TGTGCCAGCGCCAGAGGGCCCGGGGAGACCCAGTACTTC. Protein translation: CASARGPGETQYF.